Detailed here is one T cell receptor (beta chain). What this receptor recognizes is not known. The record has no base qualities; no much larger clone is one base away. To demonstrate the VDJtools post-analysis software, TCR beta repertoires were profiled from the peripheral blood of 13 young patients with multiple sclerosis. The patients with multiple sclerosis were children and adolescents between roughly 6 and 15 years of age. Libraries were built with PCR. The sequencer was an Illumina HiSeq 2500. To reduce PCR and sequencing biases, unique molecular identifiers were built into the TCR beta cDNA libraries. Approximately 500,000 cDNA molecules were obtained per 1 to 10 million input T cells, so each molecule approximated one T cell. The patient libraries were prepared and sequenced with the same protocol used for the earlier healthy control dataset. Samples belonging to the same batch were prepared together, multiplexed and sequenced on a shared HiSeq lane. The paper's processing steps were these. MIGEC handled the raw barcoded reads, throwing out single-read molecular identifier groups before consensus assembly and CDR3 extraction. Clonotype tables were post-analysed with VDJtools, and diversity was normalized by down-sampling all datasets to the smallest sample size. In repertoire overlap clustering, CDR3 amino acid sequences, but not nucleotide sequences, were matched to correct batch-related cross-sample contamination. The public reads were reanalyzed by TCRdb: fastp trimming at Q25, MiXCR alignment, in-frame beta chains only. Rows matching on CDR3 protein sequence are summarized as one entry with the most common DNA and genes. The V and J calls shown here were made by TCRdb, not taken from the authors' results. For this sample the table gives about 810,000 distinct CDR3 sequences, of which approximately 53% were detected only once. The top ten hold about 4.8% of the sample.

These data are taken from a study of post-analysis software for immune sequencing data (dated by TCRdb to the mid-2010s). Regarding the complete study: Disease courses on record covered relapsing-remitting, secondary progressive and progressive-relapsing multiple sclerosis, though some patients had no subtype annotation. The multiple sclerosis patient repertoires were compared with under 13 previously published healthy control repertoires from donors aged roughly 6 to 25 years. A subset of samples was prepared in parallel using single-end sample barcoding, then pooled and co-amplified after Illumina adapter ligation.

The CDR3 starts with the cysteine, ends with the phenylalanine, and has 20 residues. Just the 60-base CDR3 DNA is kept, in frame starting at base 1. In the germline V gene, CDR1 corresponds to MNHEY and CDR2 to SVGAGI. V is pruned by 2 bases and J by 2 bases, leaving 17 bases of the junction without a gene match. Points the paper makes about the study in general: Multiple sclerosis patients had significantly lower normalized Chao1 diversity than controls, a result that suggests substantial peripheral T-cell clonal expansion. The control group was slightly older than the multiple sclerosis patient group. Significantly higher frequencies in patients than in controls were found for roughly 5 TRBV segments, including TRBV5-6, TRBV5-1 and TRBV20-1. When samples were clustered directly using the F measure, samples prepared in the same batch co-clustered strongly, which prompted a batch-effect correction.

Here the chain combines TRBV6-5 and TRBJ2-3; TRBD2 fits 9 bases in the junction. This TCR came from a girl aged 10-17 years with multiple sclerosis. Source material: blood. The DNA reads as follows: TGTGCCAGCAGTTACACAAGGCGGGAGGGCTGGACCATAAACACAGATACGCAGTATTTT. It is translated as CASSYTRREGWTINTDTQYF.